Listed below are T cell receptor beta chains from one sample, sequenced in a study of early T cells in non-severe SARS-CoV-2 infection. TCRdb called the 5' RACE reads again in MiXCR, with one record for every CDR3 protein. Here the sample spans more than 55,000 distinct CDR3 sequences, approximately 5.9% being singletons. This sample comprised whole blood, obtained at baseline. Every receptor here comes from an adult who was a healthcare worker with PCR-confirmed SARS-CoV-2 infection or an uninfected control (not recorded which). The CDR3 runs from the conserved cysteine through the conserved F or W. Fields, in order: D gene, J gene, clone size, V gene, CDR3 protein, CDR3 DNA. D genes are given only for firm matches. Clone size, where shown, is once, few, many, or a class for clones that have expanded.

>TRBD1|TRBJ1-1|.|TRBV4-1
CASSPPGGAVTEAFF
TGCGCCAGCAGCCCACCAGGGGGCGCAGTCACTGAAGCTTTCTTT
>.|TRBJ2-7|.|TRBV6-6
CASSGSAGSYEQYF
TGTGCCAGCAGTGGATCAGCAGGTTCCTACGAGCAGTACTTC
>.|TRBJ1-2|many|TRBV3-1
CASSQVTNYGYTF
TGTGCCAGCAGCCAAGTTACAAACTATGGCTACACCTTC
>.|TRBJ1-2|many|TRBV7-9
CASSGIGYTF
TGTGCCAGCAGCGGAATCGGCTACACCTTC
>TRBD1|TRBJ2-3|few|TRBV19
CASRPGQESDTQYF
TGTGCCAGTAGGCCGGGACAGGAATCAGATACGCAGTATTTT
>.|TRBJ1-1|few|TRBV4-2
CASSQPGGLGGGTEAFF
TGTGCCAGCAGCCAACCCGGGGGGCTAGGGGGTGGCACTGAAGCTTTCTTT
>TRBD2|TRBJ2-5|few|TRBV20-1
CSAWTSGKETQYF
TGCAGTGCCTGGACTAGCGGGAAAGAGACCCAGTACTTC
>.|TRBJ2-7|.|TRBV10-3
CAISESGAIYEQYF
TGTGCCATCAGTGAGTCTGGTGCCATTTACGAGCAGTACTTC
>.|TRBJ1-5|many|TRBV11-3
CARQGRWNQPQHF
TGTGCCAGACAGGGTAGGTGGAATCAGCCCCAGCATTTT
>.|TRBJ2-2|few|TRBV5-5
CASSLGLQVSSSGELFF
TGTGCCAGCAGCTTGGGCCTACAGGTTTCCTCGTCCGGGGAGCTGTTTTTT
>.|TRBJ1-4|many|TRBV20-1
CSARDMVNEKLFF
TGCAGTGCTAGAGATATGGTGAATGAAAAACTGTTTTTT
>.|TRBJ2-1|many|TRBV28
CASSLEGDFYNEQFF
TGTGCCAGCAGTTTAGAGGGGGACTTTTACAATGAGCAGTTCTTC
>.|TRBJ2-7|many|TRBV6-1
CASTSGRVGHEQYF
TGTGCCAGCACCTCCGGCAGGGTTGGCCACGAGCAGTACTTC
>.|TRBJ2-7|few|TRBV7-2
CASSSQPGPYYEQYF
TGTGCCAGCAGCTCCCAGCCGGGACCATACTACGAGCAGTACTTC
>TRBD1|TRBJ1-2|many|TRBV20-1
CSARTDRAYGYTF
TGCAGTGCTAGGACAGACAGGGCCTATGGCTACACCTTC
>TRBD1|TRBJ1-2|many|TRBV10-3
CAISESPGQGCYTF
TGTGCCATCAGTGAGTCCCCGGGACAGGGGTGCTACACCTTC
>TRBD1|TRBJ2-2|few|TRBV2
CASSERTGVNTGELLF
TGTGCCAGCAGTGAGAGGACAGGGGTGAACACCGGGGAGCTGCTTTTT
>TRBD1|TRBJ2-7|many|TRBV20-1
CSAGTGTGTREQYF
TGCAGTGCTGGGACCGGGACAGGGACGAGGGAGCAGTACTTC
>.|TRBJ2-7|few|TRBV6-6
CASRNRGGVEQYF
TGTGCCAGCAGAAACAGGGGCGGGGTTGAGCAGTACTTC
>.|TRBJ1-1|.|TRBV20-1
CSASKPPWGPNTEAFF
TGCAGTGCTAGTAAACCCCCCTGGGGTCCTAACACTGAAGCTTTCTTT
>.|TRBJ1-1|.|TRBV6-1
CAHGARSEAFF
TGTGCCCACGGGGCGAGGAGTGAAGCTTTCTTT
>.|TRBJ2-7|many|TRBV3-1
CASAQQGYEQYF
TGTGCCAGCGCTCAACAGGGCTACGAGCAGTACTTC
>.|TRBJ2-1|many|TRBV20-1
CSALRDSYYNEQFF
TGCAGTGCTCTCCGGGACTCCTACTACAATGAGCAGTTCTTC
>.|TRBJ2-5|many|TRBV20-1
CSANMYQETQYF
TGCAGTGCCAACATGTACCAAGAGACCCAGTACTTC
>.|TRBJ1-4|many|TRBV12-3/TRBV12-4
CASSRGANEKLFF
TGTGCCAGCAGCCGGGGTGCGAATGAAAAACTGTTTTTT
>.|TRBJ2-1|many|TRBV21-1
CASSTSSGTIPHSYNEQFF
TGTGCCAGCAGCACATCTAGCGGGACTATACCTCACTCCTACAATGAGCAGTTCTTC
>TRBD1|TRBJ2-7|.|TRBV28
CASSFAGTGRSYEQYF
TGTGCCAGCAGTTTCGCCGGGACAGGCCGGTCCTACGAGCAGTACTTC
>.|TRBJ1-1|few|TRBV11-2
CASSLARREAFF
TGTGCCAGCAGCTTAGCCCGCCGTGAAGCTTTCTTT
>.|TRBJ2-6|many|TRBV7-6
CASSSPGEEGSGANVLTF
TGTGCCAGCAGCTCCCCGGGGGAGGAGGGGTCTGGGGCCAACGTCCTGACTTTC
>TRBD1|TRBJ2-1|many|TRBV7-2
CASSPRQGLSYNEQFF
TGTGCCAGCAGCCCGAGACAGGGATTATCCTACAATGAGCAGTTCTTC
>.|TRBJ1-1|many|TRBV18
CASSPQVGDTEAFF
TGTGCCAGCTCACCACAAGTTGGGGACACTGAAGCTTTCTTT
>TRBD1|TRBJ1-2|many|TRBV28
CASSSIMGQGEDYGYTF
TGTGCCAGCAGTTCTATTATGGGACAGGGGGAAGACTATGGCTACACCTTC
>TRBD2|TRBJ2-1|many|TRBV28
CASLQGLGDRGHGDEQFF
TGTGCCAGCCTTCAGGGACTAGGGGATCGAGGGCATGGGGATGAGCAGTTCTTC
>TRBD2|TRBJ2-3|many|TRBV3-1
CASSPGTSGPTSTDTQYF
TGTGCCAGCAGCCCCGGGACTAGCGGGCCAACTAGCACAGATACGCAGTATTTT
>TRBD2|TRBJ2-5|few|TRBV18
CASSPITSGAQETQYF
TGTGCCAGCTCACCAATAACTAGCGGGGCCCAAGAGACCCAGTACTTC
>.|TRBJ1-6|many|TRBV12-3/TRBV12-4
CASSLTANSPLHF
TGTGCCAGCAGTTTAACGGCCAATTCACCCCTCCACTTT
>TRBD1|TRBJ1-5|.|TRBV12-3/TRBV12-4
CASSETGVRQPQHF
TGTGCCAGCAGTGAGACAGGGGTCCGACAGCCCCAGCATTTT
>TRBD2|TRBJ2-3|many|TRBV12-3/TRBV12-4
CASSLPPGSSGRAVDTQYF
TGTGCCAGTTCCTTACCGCCTGGGTCTAGCGGGAGGGCAGTAGATACGCAGTATTTT
>.|TRBJ1-2|many|TRBV9
CASRSGSTNYGYTF
TGTGCCAGCAGATCGGGAAGTACTAACTATGGCTACACCTTC
>TRBD1|TRBJ1-1|few|TRBV10-3
CAISLDRGNTEAFF
TGTGCCATCAGTCTAGACAGGGGCAACACTGAAGCTTTCTTT
>.|TRBJ2-7|many|TRBV5-4
CASSPTPTRDVEQYF
TGTGCCAGCTCTCCAACCCCAACTAGGGATGTCGAGCAGTACTTC
>TRBD1|TRBJ2-1|many|TRBV12-5
CASAAQGALRERKFF
TGTGCTAGTGCCGCCCAGGGGGCTTTACGGGAGAGGAAGTTCTTC
>.|TRBJ2-6|many|TRBV13
CASSLGMPGPPSGANVLTF
TGTGCCAGCAGCTTAGGAATGCCAGGGCCCCCCTCTGGGGCCAACGTCCTGACTTTC
>.|TRBJ2-5|many|TRBV20-1
CSARVVAAQETQYF
TGCAGTGCTAGAGTGGTAGCGGCGCAAGAGACCCAGTACTTC
>.|TRBJ2-5|.|TRBV18
CASSPPGELWTQYF
TGTGCCAGCTCACCACCGGGGGAACTTTGGACCCAGTACTTC
>.|TRBJ2-3|many|TRBV28
CASSSMRTDTQYF
TGTGCCAGCAGCAGCATGCGGACAGATACGCAGTATTTT
>.|TRBJ1-1|few|TRBV5-1
CASRPGHTEAFF
TGCGCCAGCAGACCTGGACACACTGAAGCTTTCTTT
>.|TRBJ2-1|many|TRBV5-1
CASSLVNNEQFF
TGCGCCAGCAGCTTGGTTAACAATGAGCAGTTCTTC
>.|TRBJ1-1|many|TRBV7-3
CASSSDYNTEAFF
TGTGCCAGCAGCTCGGACTATAACACTGAAGCTTTCTTT
>TRBD2|TRBJ2-1|few|TRBV6-4
CASSSGRDNEQFF
TGTGCCAGCAGTAGCGGGAGAGACAATGAGCAGTTCTTC
>.|TRBJ2-1|.|TRBV15
CATSRDPGGGAYNEQFF
TGTGCCACCAGCAGAGATCCTGGGGGGGGCGCATACAATGAGCAGTTCTTC
>TRBD1|TRBJ1-2|.|TRBV3-1
CASSQGTGVYGYTF
TGTGCCAGCAGCCAAGGGACAGGGGTCTATGGCTACACCTTC
>.|TRBJ2-3|many|TRBV29-1
CSVGGKENTDTQYF
TGCAGCGTTGGAGGGAAAGAAAACACAGATACGCAGTATTTT
>TRBD2|TRBJ2-2|many|TRBV19
CASSTSGRATGELFF
TGTGCCAGTAGTACTAGCGGGAGAGCAACCGGGGAGCTGTTTTTT
>TRBD2|TRBJ2-4|few|TRBV6-1
CASSATSGGNIQYF
TGTGCCAGCAGTGCAACTAGCGGGGGGAACATTCAGTACTTC
>TRBD2|TRBJ2-7|many|TRBV3-1
CASSPTSGKPPGLYEQYF
TGTGCCAGCAGCCCGACTAGCGGGAAGCCCCCGGGGTTATATGAGCAGTACTTC
>.|TRBJ2-3|many|TRBV11-2
CASSLEWGIFTDTQYF
TGTGCCAGCAGCTTAGAGTGGGGGATATTTACAGATACGCAGTATTTT
>TRBD2|TRBJ2-1|many|TRBV15
CATSRDGLAGYNEQFF
TGTGCCACCAGCAGAGATGGACTAGCGGGTTACAATGAGCAGTTCTTC
>TRBD1|TRBJ1-3|many|TRBV7-8
CASSRQGGGNTIYF
TGTGCCAGCAGCCGGCAGGGGGGTGGAAACACCATATATTTT
>TRBD1|TRBJ1-6|few|TRBV6-2/TRBV6-3
CASSYRDRGLHF
TGTGCCAGCAGTTACCGGGACAGGGGGCTCCACTTT